This note documents a single T cell receptor (beta chain) sequence. Because this beta chain is a stray read in a library intended to capture alpha chains, its abundance should not be given much weight. Each CDR3 protein is one row after TCRdb ran MiXCR on the RT-PCR reads. The repertoire has 5,000 to 8,000 distinct CDR3 sequences, about 89% of them found once; the top ten carry less than 9%. This CDR3 has 13 residues. V was clipped by 2 bases and J by 9 bases; unmatched bases: 3. Per the germline V gene, CDR1 is MDHEN and CDR2 is SYDVKM. The sequencing sample was made of memory CD4+ T cells from blood. The rearrangement joins TRBV28 to TRBJ2-1, with TRBD2 matching 8 bases. This clonotype originated in a female donor in good health, serving as a healthy control. This CDR3 is CASSLRTSSEQFF. The CDR3 DNA sequence: TGTGCCAGCAGTTTACGGACTAGCAGTGAGCAGTTCTTC.